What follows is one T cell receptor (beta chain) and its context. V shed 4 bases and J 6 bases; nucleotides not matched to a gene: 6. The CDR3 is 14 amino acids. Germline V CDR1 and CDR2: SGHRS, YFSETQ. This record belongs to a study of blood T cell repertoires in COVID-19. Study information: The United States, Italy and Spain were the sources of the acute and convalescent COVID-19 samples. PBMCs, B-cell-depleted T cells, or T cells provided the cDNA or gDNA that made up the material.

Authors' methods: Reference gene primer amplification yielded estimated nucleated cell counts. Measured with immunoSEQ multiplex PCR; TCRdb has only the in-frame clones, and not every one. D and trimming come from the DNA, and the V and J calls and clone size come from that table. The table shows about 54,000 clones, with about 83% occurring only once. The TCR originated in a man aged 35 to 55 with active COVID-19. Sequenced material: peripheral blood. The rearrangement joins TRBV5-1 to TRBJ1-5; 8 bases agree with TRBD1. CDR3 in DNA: TGCGCCAGCAGCCTGACAGGGGAAAGTCAGCCCCAGCATTTT. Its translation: CASSLTGESQPQHF.